Listed below are T cell receptor beta chains from one sample, sequenced in a study of post-analysis software for immune sequencing data. TCRdb redid the calling of the PCR reads with MiXCR, one entry per CDR3 protein. The data contain hundreds of thousands of distinct CDR3 sequences, around 50% of them singletons. The material sequenced was blood. The receptors were sampled from a girl aged 5 to 17 with multiple sclerosis. The CDR3 runs from the conserved cysteine through the conserved F or W. The D gene is left open where the match is weak. Where a row states a size, it is once, few, many or the class of an expanded clone; other rows omit it.

D	J	V	size	CDR3	DNA
-	TRBJ2-1	TRBV5-1	-	CASLGGGGNNEQFF	TGCGCCAGCCTAGGGGGGGGAGGGAACAATGAGCAGTTCTTC
-	TRBJ2-5	TRBV7-2	few	CASSFWARVETQYF	TGTGCCAGCAGCTTTTGGGCTAGAGTGGAGACCCAGTACTTC
TRBD2	TRBJ2-3	TRBV29-1	few	CSVGALAGAVDTQYF	TGCAGCGTGGGGGCACTAGCGGGAGCGGTAGATACGCAGTATTTT
TRBD2	TRBJ2-3	TRBV4-2	-	CASSRGASGGAGDTQYF	TGTGCCAGCAGCCGAGGGGCTAGCGGGGGGGCCGGAGATACGCAGTATTTT
-	TRBJ2-7	TRBV7-9	few	CASSARGRHYEQYF	TGTGCCAGCAGCGCCAGGGGACGGCACTACGAGCAGTACTTC
TRBD2	TRBJ2-3	TRBV20-1	few	CSASGGDTQYF	TGCAGTGCTAGCGGGGGGGATACGCAGTATTTT
TRBD2	TRBJ2-5	TRBV4-1	-	CASSQVRLAGGLQETQYF	TGCGCCAGCAGCCAAGTGCGTCTAGCGGGGGGACTACAAGAGACCCAGTACTTC
-	TRBJ2-3	TRBV20-1	few	CSARDPIHSTDTQYF	TGCAGTGCTAGAGATCCTATCCATAGCACAGATACGCAGTATTTT
-	TRBJ2-7	TRBV10-2	-	CASSFGGPGYEQYF	TGCGCCAGCAGCTTTGGGGGGCCTGGATACGAGCAGTACTTC
TRBD2	TRBJ2-4	TRBV20-1	few	CSASSGTSGRTAKNIQYF	TGCAGTGCTTCTTCCGGGACTAGCGGGAGGACCGCCAAAAACATTCAGTACTTC
-	TRBJ2-3	TRBV12-3/TRBV12-4	-	CASSLRASKDTQYF	TGTGCCAGCAGTTTAAGGGCGAGTAAGGATACGCAGTATTTT
-	TRBJ2-7	TRBV11-2	few	CASSKDYEQYF	TGTGCCAGCAGTAAGGACTACGAGCAGTACTTC
TRBD2	TRBJ2-1	TRBV10-3	-	CAISRVTLLAAANEQFF	TGTGCCATCAGTCGAGTCACCCTCCTAGCGGCCGCAAATGAGCAGTTCTTC
-	TRBJ2-7	TRBV18	few	CASSPLPGHEQYF	TGTGCCAGCTCACCACTTCCGGGACACGAGCAGTACTTC
-	TRBJ1-2	TRBV6-6	-	CASSSEPGPNNYGYTF	TGTGCCAGCAGTTCAGAACCGGGACCGAACAACTATGGCTACACCTTC
TRBD1	TRBJ2-5	TRBV7-6	-	CASRGDRAQYF	TGTGCCAGCAGGGGGGACAGGGCTCAGTACTTC
-	TRBJ2-6	TRBV20-1	-	CSARTDSLGANVLTF	TGCAGTGCTAGAACCGACTCCCTAGGGGCCAACGTCCTGACTTTC
-	TRBJ2-7	TRBV20-1	-	CSTRDLRGPYEQYF	TGCAGTACTAGAGACTTAAGGGGCCCCTACGAGCAGTACTTC
-	TRBJ2-5	TRBV20-1	-	CSARDLAFLGETQYF	TGCAGTGCTAGAGATTTGGCCTTCTTGGGAGAGACCCAGTACTTC
TRBD1	TRBJ2-3	TRBV15	-	CPTSRGNRGLRTDTQYF	TGTCCCACCAGCAGGGGGAACAGGGGATTAAGGACAGATACGCAGTATTTT
TRBD1	TRBJ1-2	TRBV6-4	-	CASSATGGAPLGYTF	TGTGCCAGCAGTGCCACAGGGGGCGCCCCTCTTGGCTACACCTTC
-	TRBJ2-1	TRBV12-3/TRBV12-4	-	CASRPGPSSSYNEQFF	TGTGCCAGCAGGCCGGGGCCGTCGAGCTCCTACAATGAGCAGTTCTTC
TRBD1	TRBJ2-1	TRBV20-1	-	CSAIDRGRYNEQFF	TGCAGTGCCATAGACAGGGGCCGTTACAATGAGCAGTTCTTC
-	TRBJ2-7	TRBV5-1	-	CASSTVVAELSYEQYF	TGCGCCAGCAGCACCGTGGTAGCGGAGCTCTCCTACGAGCAGTACTTC
-	TRBJ2-5	TRBV12-3/TRBV12-4	many	CASSFRETQYF	TGTGCCAGCAGTTTTCGGGAGACCCAGTACTTC
TRBD2	TRBJ2-7	TRBV5-1	-	CATAPSGRANEQYF	TGCGCCACCGCTCCTAGCGGGAGGGCCAACGAGCAGTACTTC
-	TRBJ2-7	TRBV12-3/TRBV12-4	once	CASGGTASLRDHYEQYF	TGTGCCAGCGGGGGGACAGCATCCCTTCGTGATCACTACGAGCAGTACTTC
TRBD2	TRBJ2-1	TRBV29-1	-	CSTRLAGNGEQFF	TGCAGCACCCGCCTAGCGGGTAACGGTGAGCAGTTCTTC
-	TRBJ2-7	TRBV20-1	-	CSASGSLGPEQYF	TGCAGTGCTAGCGGGAGCCTCGGCCCCGAGCAGTACTTC
TRBD2	TRBJ2-5	TRBV20-1	-	CSARTSGSNYKIESTQYF	TGCAGTGCTAGGACTAGCGGGAGTAATTACAAGATCGAATCGACCCAGTACTTC
-	TRBJ1-5	TRBV3-1	-	CASSQRGWGQPQHF	TGTGCCAGCAGCCAGAGGGGCTGGGGTCAGCCCCAGCATTTT
-	TRBJ2-7	TRBV9	-	CASSSRAQWDEQYF	TGTGCCAGCAGCTCTCGGGCTCAGTGGGACGAGCAGTACTTC
-	TRBJ1-2	TRBV12-3/TRBV12-4	few	CASIQAGRNYGYTF	TGTGCCAGCATCCAGGCGGGCAGAAACTATGGCTACACCTTC
-	TRBJ2-3	TRBV20-1	few	CSASLPTRQADTQYF	TGCAGTGCTAGCTTACCCACCCGTCAAGCAGATACGCAGTATTTT
TRBD2	TRBJ2-7	TRBV12-3/TRBV12-4	-	CASSSSPRGVDSYEQYF	TGTGCCAGCAGCTCCAGCCCCCGGGGGGTCGACTCCTACGAGCAGTACTTC
-	TRBJ1-5	TRBV6-2/TRBV6-3	few	CASSYGGGGNQPQHF	TGTGCCAGCAGTTACGGGGGTGGAGGCAATCAGCCCCAGCATTTT
TRBD1	TRBJ2-7	TRBV29-1	-	CSVDGTGSYEQYF	TGCAGCGTTGATGGGACAGGGTCCTACGAGCAGTACTTC
-	TRBJ1-1	TRBV5-1	few	CASSLDRLPTEAFF	TGCGCCAGCAGCTTAGACAGGCTACCCACTGAAGCTTTCTTT
TRBD2	TRBJ2-7	TRBV4-1	-	CASSQVREGPPYEQYF	TGCGCCAGCAGCCAAGTGAGGGAGGGGCCGCCCTACGAGCAGTACTTC
TRBD2	TRBJ2-1	TRBV3-1	-	CASSQLAGGNEQFF	TGTGCCAGCAGCCAACTAGCGGGGGGCAATGAGCAGTTCTTC
-	TRBJ2-7	TRBV10-3	-	CASRGRQTYEQYF	TGTGCCTCACGGGGCAGGCAAACCTACGAGCAGTACTTC
TRBD2	TRBJ2-2	TRBV2	few	CASGMTSGRAAGELFF	TGTGCCAGCGGGATGACTAGCGGGAGGGCCGCCGGGGAGCTGTTTTTT